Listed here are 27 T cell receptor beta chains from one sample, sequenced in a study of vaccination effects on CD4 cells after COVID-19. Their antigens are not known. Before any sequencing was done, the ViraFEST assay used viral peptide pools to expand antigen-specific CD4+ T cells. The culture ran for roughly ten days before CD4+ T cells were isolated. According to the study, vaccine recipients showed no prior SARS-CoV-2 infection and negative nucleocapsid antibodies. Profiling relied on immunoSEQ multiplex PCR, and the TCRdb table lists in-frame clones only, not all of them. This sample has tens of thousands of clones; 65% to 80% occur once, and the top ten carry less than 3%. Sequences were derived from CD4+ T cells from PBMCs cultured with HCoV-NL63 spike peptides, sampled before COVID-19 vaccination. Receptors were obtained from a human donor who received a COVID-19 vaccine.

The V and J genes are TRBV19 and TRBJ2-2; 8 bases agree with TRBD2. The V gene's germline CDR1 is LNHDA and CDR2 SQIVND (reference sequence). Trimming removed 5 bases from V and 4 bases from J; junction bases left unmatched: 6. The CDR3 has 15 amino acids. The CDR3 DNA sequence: TGTGCCAGTAGTTCCGGGACTAGAGGCACCGGGGAGCTGTTTTTT. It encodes CASSSGTRGTGELFF.

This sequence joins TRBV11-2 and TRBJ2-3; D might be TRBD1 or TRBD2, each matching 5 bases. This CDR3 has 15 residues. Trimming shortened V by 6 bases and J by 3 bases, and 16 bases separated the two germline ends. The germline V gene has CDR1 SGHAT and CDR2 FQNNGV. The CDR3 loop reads CASSYTGTLTDTQYF. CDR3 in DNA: TGTGCCAGCAGTTATACCGGGACCTTAACAGATACGCAGTATTTT.

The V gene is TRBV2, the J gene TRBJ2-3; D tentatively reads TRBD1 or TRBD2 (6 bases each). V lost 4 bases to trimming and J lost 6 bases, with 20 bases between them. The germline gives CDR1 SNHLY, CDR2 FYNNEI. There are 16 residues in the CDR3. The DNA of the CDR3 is TGTGCCAGCAGTGTATTGGGGGGCGGCGGAGCTGATACGCAGTATTTT. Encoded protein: CASSVLGGGGADTQYF.

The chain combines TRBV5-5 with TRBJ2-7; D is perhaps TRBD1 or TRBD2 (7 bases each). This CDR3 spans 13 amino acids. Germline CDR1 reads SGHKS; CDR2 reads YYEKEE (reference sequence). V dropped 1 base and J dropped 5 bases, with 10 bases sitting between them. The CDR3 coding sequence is TGTGCCAGCAGCTTGCAGGGGGGGAACGAGCAGTACGTC. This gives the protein CASSLQGGNEQYV.

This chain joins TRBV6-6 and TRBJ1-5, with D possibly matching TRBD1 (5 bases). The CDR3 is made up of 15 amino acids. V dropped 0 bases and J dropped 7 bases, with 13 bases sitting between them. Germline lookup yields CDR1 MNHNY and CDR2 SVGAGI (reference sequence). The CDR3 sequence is CASSYSWGIGQPQHF. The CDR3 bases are TGTGCCAGCAGTTACTCGTGGGGGATCGGGCAGCCCCAGCATTTT.

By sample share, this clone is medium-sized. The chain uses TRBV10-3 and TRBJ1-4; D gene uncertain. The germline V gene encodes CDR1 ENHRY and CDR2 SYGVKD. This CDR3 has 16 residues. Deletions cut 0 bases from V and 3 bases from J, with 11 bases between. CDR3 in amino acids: CAISESGGLANEKLFF. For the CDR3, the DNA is TGTGCCATCAGTGAGTCGGGAGGACTAGCTAATGAAAAACTGTTTTTT.

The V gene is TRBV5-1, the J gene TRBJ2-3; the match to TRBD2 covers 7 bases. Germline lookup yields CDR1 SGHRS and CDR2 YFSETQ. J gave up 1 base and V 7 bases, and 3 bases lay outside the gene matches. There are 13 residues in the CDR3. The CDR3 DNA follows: TGCGCCAGCGGACTAGTTGGCACAGATACGCAGTATTTT. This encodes CASGLVGTDTQYF.

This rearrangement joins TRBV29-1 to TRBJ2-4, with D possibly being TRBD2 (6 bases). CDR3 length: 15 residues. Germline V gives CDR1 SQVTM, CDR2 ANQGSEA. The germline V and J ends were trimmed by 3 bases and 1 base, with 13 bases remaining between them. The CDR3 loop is CSVESGGRAKNIQYF. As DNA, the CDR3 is TGCAGCGTTGAGTCCGGGGGTCGGGCCAAAAACATTCAGTACTTC.

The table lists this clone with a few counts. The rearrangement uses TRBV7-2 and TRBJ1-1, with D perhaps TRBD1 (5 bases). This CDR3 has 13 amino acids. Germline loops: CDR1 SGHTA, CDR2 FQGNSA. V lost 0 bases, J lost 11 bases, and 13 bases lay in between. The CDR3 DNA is TGTGCCAGCAGCTTAGCCGGCAGGGATTTGGCTTTCTTT. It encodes CASSLAGRDLAFF.

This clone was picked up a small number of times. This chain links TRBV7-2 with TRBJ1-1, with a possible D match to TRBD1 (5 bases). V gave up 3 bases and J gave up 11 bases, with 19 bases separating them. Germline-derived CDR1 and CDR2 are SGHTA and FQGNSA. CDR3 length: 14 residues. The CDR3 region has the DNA TGTGCCAGCAGCTTTACCGGGGCAGCAAGGCTTGCTTTCTTT. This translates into CASSFTGAARLAFF. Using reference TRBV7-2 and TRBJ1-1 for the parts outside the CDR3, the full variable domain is GAGVSQSPSNKVTEKGKDVELRCDPISGHTALYWYRQSLGQGLEFLIYFQGNSAPDKSGLPSDRFSAERTGGSVSTLTIQRTQQEDSAVYLCASSFTGAARLAFFGQGTRLTVV.

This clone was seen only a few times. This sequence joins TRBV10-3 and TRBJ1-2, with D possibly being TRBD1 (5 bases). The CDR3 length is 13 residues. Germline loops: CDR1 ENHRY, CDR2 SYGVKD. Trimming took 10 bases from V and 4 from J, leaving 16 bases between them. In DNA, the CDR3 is TGTGCCACTATGAGGGATGGGGGCTATGGCTACACCTTC. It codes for CATMRDGGYGYTF.

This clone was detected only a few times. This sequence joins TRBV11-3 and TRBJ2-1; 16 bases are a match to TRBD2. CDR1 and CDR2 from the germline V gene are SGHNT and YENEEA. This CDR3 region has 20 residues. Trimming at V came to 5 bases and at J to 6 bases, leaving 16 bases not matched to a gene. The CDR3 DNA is TGTGCCAGCAGCGCCGGGGCGGGACTAGCGGGGGGGCCCTTAGGCAATGAGCAGTTCTTC. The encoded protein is CASSAGAGLAGGPLGNEQFF.

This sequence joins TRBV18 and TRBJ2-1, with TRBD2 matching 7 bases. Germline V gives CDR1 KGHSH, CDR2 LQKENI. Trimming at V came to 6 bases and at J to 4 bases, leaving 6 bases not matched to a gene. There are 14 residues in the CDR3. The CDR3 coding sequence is TGTGCCAGCTCCGATTGGGGGGGATACAATGAGCAGTTCTTC. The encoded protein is CASSDWGGYNEQFF.

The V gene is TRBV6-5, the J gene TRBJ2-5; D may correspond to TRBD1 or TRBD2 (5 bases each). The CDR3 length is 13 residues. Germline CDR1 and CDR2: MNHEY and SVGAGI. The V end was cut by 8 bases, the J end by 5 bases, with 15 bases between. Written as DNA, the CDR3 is TGTGCCAGCCGAAGTCTAGCAGGGGAGACCCAGTACTTC. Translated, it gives CASRSLAGETQYF.

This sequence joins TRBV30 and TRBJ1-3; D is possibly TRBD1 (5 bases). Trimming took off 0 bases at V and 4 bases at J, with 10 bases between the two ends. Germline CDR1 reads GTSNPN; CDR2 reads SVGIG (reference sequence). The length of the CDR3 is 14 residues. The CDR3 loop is CAWSVGGLGNTIYF. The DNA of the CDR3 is TGTGCCTGGAGTGTGGGGGGTTTGGGAAACACCATATATTTT.

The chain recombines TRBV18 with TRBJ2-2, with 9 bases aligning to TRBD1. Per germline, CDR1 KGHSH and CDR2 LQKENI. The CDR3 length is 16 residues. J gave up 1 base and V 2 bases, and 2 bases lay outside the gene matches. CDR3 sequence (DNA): TGTGCCAGCTCACCAGGGACAGGGTGGAACACCGGGGAGCTGTTTTTT. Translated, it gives CASSPGTGWNTGELFF.

For the CDR3, the DNA is TGTGCCAGCAGCCATGGATTTGATACGCAGTATTTT. Its protein is CASSHGFDTQYF. The genes are TRBV3-1 (or the pseudogene TRBV3-2) and TRBJ2-3, with unresolved D. V lost 3 bases, J lost 6 bases, and 7 bases lay in between. The CDR3 has 12 residues. Looked up from germline, CDR1 is LGHDT and CDR2 is YNNKEL (reference sequence).

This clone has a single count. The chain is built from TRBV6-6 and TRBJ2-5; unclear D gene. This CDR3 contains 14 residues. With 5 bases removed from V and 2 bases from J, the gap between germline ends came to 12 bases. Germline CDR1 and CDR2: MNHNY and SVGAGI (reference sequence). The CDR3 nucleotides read TGTGCCAGCAGTACGCCCAGCGAGCAAGAGACCCAGTACTTC. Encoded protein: CASSTPSEQETQYF.

CDR3 sequence: CASRLGTGNSPLHF. Written as DNA, the CDR3 is TGTGCCAGCAGACTGGGGACAGGGAATTCACCCCTCCACTTT. The chain employs TRBV28 and TRBJ1-6; TRBD1 aligns across 9 bases. The CDR3 has 14 residues. From germline, CDR1 is MDHEN and CDR2 SYDVKM. V lost 6 bases to trimming and J lost 7 bases; unmatched junction nucleotides: 4.

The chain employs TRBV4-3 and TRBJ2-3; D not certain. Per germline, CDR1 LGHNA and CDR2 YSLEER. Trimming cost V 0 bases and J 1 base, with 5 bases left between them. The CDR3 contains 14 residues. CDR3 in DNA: TGCGCCAGCAGCCAAGATACCGGCACAGATACGCAGTATTTT. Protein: CASSQDTGTDTQYF.

The DNA of the CDR3 is TGCGCCAGCAGCTTGGCTCCAGGATCCGGTGGGGAGACCCAGTACTTC. Translating it yields CASSLAPGSGGETQYF. The chain links TRBV5-1 to TRBJ2-5; D is uncertain. The CDR3 totals 16 residues. V was cut by 0 bases and J by 5 bases, with 17 bases left in between. The germline CDR1 and CDR2 sequences are SGHRS and YFSETQ.

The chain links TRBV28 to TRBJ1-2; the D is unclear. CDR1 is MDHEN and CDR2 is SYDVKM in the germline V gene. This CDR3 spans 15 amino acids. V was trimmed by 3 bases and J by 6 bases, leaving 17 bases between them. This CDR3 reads CASSFLAAHGDGYTF. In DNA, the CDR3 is TGTGCCAGCAGTTTTCTCGCGGCCCACGGTGATGGCTACACCTTC.

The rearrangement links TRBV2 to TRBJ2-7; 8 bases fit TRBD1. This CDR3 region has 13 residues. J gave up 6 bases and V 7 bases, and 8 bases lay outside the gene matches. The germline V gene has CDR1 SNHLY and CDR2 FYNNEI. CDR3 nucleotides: TGTGCCAGCATCGTGGACAGGGACGGCGAGCAGTACGTC. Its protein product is CASIVDRDGEQYV.

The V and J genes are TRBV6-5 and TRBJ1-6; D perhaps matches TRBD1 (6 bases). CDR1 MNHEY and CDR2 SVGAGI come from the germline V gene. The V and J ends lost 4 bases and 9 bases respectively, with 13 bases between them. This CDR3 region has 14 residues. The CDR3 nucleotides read TGTGCCAGCAGTTCCAGGGGCGGTGGTTCACCCCTCCACTTT. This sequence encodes CASSSRGGGSPLHF.

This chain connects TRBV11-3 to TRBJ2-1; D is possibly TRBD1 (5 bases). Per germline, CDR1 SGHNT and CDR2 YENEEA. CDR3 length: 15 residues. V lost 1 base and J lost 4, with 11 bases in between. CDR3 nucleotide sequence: TGTGCCAGCAGCTTAGGGACAACGGCATACAATGAGCAGTTCTTC. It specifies CASSLGTTAYNEQFF.

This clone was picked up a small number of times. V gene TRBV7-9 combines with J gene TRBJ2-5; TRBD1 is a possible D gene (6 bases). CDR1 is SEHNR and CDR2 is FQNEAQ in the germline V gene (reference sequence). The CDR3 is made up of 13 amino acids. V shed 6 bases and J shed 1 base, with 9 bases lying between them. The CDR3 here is CASRLDSQETQYF. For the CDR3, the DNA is TGTGCCAGCAGACTGGACAGCCAAGAGACCCAGTACTTC.

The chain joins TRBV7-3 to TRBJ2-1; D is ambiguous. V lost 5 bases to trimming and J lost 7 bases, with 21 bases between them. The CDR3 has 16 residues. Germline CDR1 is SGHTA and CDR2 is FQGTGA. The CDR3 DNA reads TGTGCCAGCAGCGAAACCGGCGATCAAGACTGGAATGAGCAGTTCTTC. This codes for CASSETGDQDWNEQFF.